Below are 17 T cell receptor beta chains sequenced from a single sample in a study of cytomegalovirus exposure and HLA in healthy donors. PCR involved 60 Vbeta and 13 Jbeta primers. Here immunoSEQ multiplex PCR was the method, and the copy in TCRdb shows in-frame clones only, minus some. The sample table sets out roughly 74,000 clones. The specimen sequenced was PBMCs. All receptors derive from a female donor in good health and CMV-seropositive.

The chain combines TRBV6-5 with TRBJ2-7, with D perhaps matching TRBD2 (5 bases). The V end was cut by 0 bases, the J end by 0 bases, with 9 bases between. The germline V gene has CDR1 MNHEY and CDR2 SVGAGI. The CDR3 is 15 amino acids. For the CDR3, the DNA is TGTGCCAGCAGTTACTCGTCGGGGAGCTCCTACGAGCAGTACTTC. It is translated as CASSYSSGSSYEQYF.

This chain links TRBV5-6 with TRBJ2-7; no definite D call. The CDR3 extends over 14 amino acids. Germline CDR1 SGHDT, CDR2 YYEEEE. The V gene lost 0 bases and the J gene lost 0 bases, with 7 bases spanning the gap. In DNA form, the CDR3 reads TGTGCCAGCAGCTTGGGAGTGAGCTCCTACGAGCAGTACTTC. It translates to CASSLGVSSYEQYF.

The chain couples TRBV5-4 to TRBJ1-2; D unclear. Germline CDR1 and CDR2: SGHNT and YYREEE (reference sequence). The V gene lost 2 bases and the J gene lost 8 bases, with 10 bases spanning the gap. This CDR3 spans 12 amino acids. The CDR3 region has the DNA TGTGCCAGCAGCTTCCGGCAGGAAGGCTACACCTTC. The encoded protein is CASSFRQEGYTF.

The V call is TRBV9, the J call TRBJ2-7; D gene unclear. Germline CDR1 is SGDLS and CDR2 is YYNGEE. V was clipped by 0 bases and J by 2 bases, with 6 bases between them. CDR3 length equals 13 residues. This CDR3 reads CASSVGPTYEQYF. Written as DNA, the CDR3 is TGTGCCAGCAGCGTAGGGCCCACCTACGAGCAGTACTTC.

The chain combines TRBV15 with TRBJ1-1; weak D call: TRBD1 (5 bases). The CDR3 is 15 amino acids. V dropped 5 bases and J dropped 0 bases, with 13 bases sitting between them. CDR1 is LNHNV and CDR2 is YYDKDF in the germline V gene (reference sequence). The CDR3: CATSPPTVLNTEAFF. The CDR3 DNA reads TGTGCCACCAGCCCCCCGACAGTACTGAACACTGAAGCTTTCTTT.

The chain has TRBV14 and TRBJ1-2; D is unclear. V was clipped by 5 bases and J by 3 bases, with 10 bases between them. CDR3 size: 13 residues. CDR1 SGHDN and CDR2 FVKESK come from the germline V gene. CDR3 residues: CASSREGDYGYTF. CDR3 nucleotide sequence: TGTGCCAGCAGCAGGGAGGGAGACTATGGCTACACCTTC.

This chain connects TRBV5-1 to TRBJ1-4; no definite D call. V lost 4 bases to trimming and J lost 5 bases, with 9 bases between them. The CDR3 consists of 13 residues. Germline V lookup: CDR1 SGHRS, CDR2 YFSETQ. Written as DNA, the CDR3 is TGCGCCAGCAGCCCGGGAGTCAATGAAAAACTGTTTTTT. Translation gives CASSPGVNEKLFF.

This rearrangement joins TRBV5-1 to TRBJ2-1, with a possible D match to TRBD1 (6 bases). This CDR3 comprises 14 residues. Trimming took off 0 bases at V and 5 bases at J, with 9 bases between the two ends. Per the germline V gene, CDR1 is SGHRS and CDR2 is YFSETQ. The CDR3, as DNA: TGCGCCAGCAGCTTGGGACAGGTTGACAATGAGCAGTTCTTC. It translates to CASSLGQVDNEQFF. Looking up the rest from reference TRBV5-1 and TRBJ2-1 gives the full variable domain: KAGVTQTPRYLIKTRGQQVTLSCSPISGHRSVSWYQQTPGQGLQFLFEYFSETQRNKGNFPGRFSGRQFSNSRSEMNVSTLELGDSALYLCASSLGQVDNEQFFGPGTRLTVL.

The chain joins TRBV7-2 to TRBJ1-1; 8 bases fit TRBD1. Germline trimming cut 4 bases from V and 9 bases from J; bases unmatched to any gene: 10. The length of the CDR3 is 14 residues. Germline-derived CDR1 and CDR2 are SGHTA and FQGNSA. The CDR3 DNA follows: TGTGCCAGCAGCTCCCGGACAGGGAACTTCCAAGCTTTCTTT. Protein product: CASSSRTGNFQAFF. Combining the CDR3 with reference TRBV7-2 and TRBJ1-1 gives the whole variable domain GAGVSQSPSNKVTEKGKDVELRCDPISGHTALYWYRQSLGQGLEFLIYFQGNSAPDKSGLPSDRFSAERTGGSVSTLTIQRTQQEDSAVYLCASSSRTGNFQAFFGQGTRLTVV.

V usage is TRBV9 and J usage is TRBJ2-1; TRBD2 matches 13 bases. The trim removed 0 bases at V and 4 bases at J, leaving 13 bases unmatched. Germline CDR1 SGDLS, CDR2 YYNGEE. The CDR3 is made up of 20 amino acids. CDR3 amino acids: CASSVEGPGTSGINYNEQFF. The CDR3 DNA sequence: TGTGCCAGCAGCGTAGAAGGTCCCGGGACTAGCGGGATCAATTACAATGAGCAGTTCTTC.

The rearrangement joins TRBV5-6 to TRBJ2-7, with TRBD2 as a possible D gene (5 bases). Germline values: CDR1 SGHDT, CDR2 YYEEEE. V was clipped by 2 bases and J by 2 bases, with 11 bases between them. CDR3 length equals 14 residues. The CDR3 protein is CASSFGGRPYEQYF. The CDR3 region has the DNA TGTGCCAGCAGCTTCGGAGGACGACCCTACGAGCAGTACTTC.

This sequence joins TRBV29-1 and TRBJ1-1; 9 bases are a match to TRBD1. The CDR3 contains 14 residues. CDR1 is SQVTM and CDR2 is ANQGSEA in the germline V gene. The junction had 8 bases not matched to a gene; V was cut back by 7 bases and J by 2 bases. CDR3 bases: TGCAGCGGAGGGCGGGACAGGGAAAACACTGAAGCTTTCTTT. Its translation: CSGGRDRENTEAFF.

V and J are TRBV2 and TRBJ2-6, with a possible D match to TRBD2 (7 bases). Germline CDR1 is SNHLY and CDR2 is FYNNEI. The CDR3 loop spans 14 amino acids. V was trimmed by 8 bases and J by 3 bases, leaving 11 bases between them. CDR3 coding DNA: TGTGCCAGCTGGGGGGGCTATGGGGCCAACGTCCTGACTTTC. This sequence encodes CASWGGYGANVLTF.

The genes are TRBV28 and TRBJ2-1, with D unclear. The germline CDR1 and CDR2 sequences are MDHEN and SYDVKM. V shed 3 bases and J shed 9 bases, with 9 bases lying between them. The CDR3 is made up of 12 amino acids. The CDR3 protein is CASSFRTGEQFF. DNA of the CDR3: TGTGCCAGCAGTTTTCGTACGGGTGAGCAGTTCTTC.

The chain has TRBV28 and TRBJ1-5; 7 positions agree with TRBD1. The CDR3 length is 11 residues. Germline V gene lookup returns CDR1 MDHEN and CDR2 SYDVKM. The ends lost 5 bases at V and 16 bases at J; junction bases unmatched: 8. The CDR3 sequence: CASSPDRDYHF. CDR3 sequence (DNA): TGTGCCAGCAGTCCCGACAGGGATTATCATTTT.

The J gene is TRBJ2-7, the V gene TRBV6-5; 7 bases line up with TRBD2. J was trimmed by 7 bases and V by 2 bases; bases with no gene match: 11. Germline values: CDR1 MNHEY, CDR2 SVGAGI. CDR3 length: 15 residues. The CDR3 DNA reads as TGTGCCAGCAGTTACGGGGGGGGACGGTTCTCTGAGCAGTACTTC. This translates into CASSYGGGRFSEQYF.

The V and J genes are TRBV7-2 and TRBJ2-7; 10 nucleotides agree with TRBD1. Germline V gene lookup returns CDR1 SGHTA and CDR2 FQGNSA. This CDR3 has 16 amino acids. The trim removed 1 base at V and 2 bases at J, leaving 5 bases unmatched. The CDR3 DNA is TGTGCCAGCAGCTTAGGGGTGGGACAGGGGACCTACGAGCAGTACTTC. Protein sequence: CASSLGVGQGTYEQYF.